The entry that follows covers one T cell receptor (beta chain) sequence. As yet, its antigen is unknown. It was with 60 Vbeta and 13 Jbeta primers that the PCR ran. The data were produced by immunoSEQ multiplex PCR, yet TCRdb's version contains in-frame clones alone and is incomplete. The sample consists of roughly 120,000 clones, around a tenth of them appearing once. CDR1 is LNHDA and CDR2 is SQIVND in the germline V gene (reference sequence). The CDR3 covers 12 residues. Trimming cost V 3 bases and J 8 bases, with 10 bases left between them. This sample is drawn from a study of cytomegalovirus exposure and HLA in healthy donors. Study conclusions and caveats: A later examination showed that TCR association rates differed by HLA locus, with DRB1 most and HLA-C fewest.

The material sequenced was PBMCs. The rearrangement joins TRBV19 to TRBJ1-1; D not resolved. This receptor was taken from a man aged 25 to 40 in good health and CMV-seronegative. The CDR3 reads CASSMGPREAFF. CDR3 nucleotides: TGTGCCAGTAGTATGGGCCCCAGGGAAGCTTTCTTT.